These 21 T cell receptor beta chains share one sample of origin, sequenced in a study of blood T cell repertoires in COVID-19. The repertoire was sequenced with immunoSEQ multiplex PCR; TCRdb's copy has only in-frame clones and lacks some. The sample has 25,000 to 35,000 clones; 80% to 90% are singletons. Sequencing was carried out using peripheral blood. The origin of the receptors is a human donor in a cohort sampled during active COVID-19.

This clone has more than one count but fewer than ten. CDR3 coding DNA: TGTGCCAGCAGCCTTCAAGGGGGAGAGCCCCAGCATTTT. It codes for CASSLQGGEPQHF. V is TRBV7-2 and J is TRBJ1-5, with a weak D call TRBD1 (6 bases). The germline V gene encodes CDR1 SGHTA and CDR2 FQGNSA. The CDR3 is 13 residues long. The germline V and J ends were trimmed by 5 bases and 8 bases, with 13 bases remaining between them.

The chain couples TRBV4-1 to TRBJ2-4; a possible D gene is TRBD1 (5 bases). The CDR3 sequence is 15 residues long. Germline V gene lookup returns CDR1 MGHRA and CDR2 YSYEKL. The germline V and J ends were trimmed by 3 bases and 0 bases, with 9 bases remaining between them. CDR3 nucleotide sequence: TGCGCCAGCAGCCAGACAGATCTAGCCAAAAACATTCAGTACTTC. It specifies CASSQTDLAKNIQYF.

This chain links TRBV28 with TRBJ2-2; 8 bases map to TRBD1. The V segment lost 6 bases and the J segment 2 bases; nucleotides outside the gene matches: 5. The germline CDR1 and CDR2 sequences are MDHEN and SYDVKM. This CDR3 has 15 amino acids. This chain's CDR3 is CASSSGQGNTGELFF. The CDR3 region has the DNA TGTGCCAGCAGCTCCGGACAGGGCAACACCGGGGAGCTGTTTTTT.

The CDR3 reads CAIRRGREKETQYF. The CDR3 DNA sequence: TGTGCCATCCGGCGAGGCAGGGAAAAAGAGACCCAGTACTTC. The gene calls are TRBV28 and TRBJ2-5, with a weak D call TRBD1 (5 bases). Per the germline V gene, CDR1 is MDHEN and CDR2 is SYDVKM. There are 14 residues in the CDR3. V was trimmed by 10 bases and J by 3 bases, leaving 18 bases between them.

The chain links TRBV15 to TRBJ1-2, with TRBD1 matching over 8 bases. CDR3 length: 14 amino acids. V gave up 5 bases and J gave up 2 bases; unmatched junction bases: 4. CDR1 and CDR2 from the germline V gene are LNHNV and YYDKDF (reference sequence). This chain's CDR3 is CATSAGQGNYGYTF. Here the CDR3 DNA reads TGTGCCACCAGCGCCGGACAGGGAAACTATGGCTACACCTTC.

Only a few counts were recorded for this clone. The gene calls are TRBV2 and TRBJ1-2; TRBD1 matches at 11 bases. The CDR3 is 18 residues long. Germline V gene lookup returns CDR1 SNHLY and CDR2 FYNNEI. Unmatched junction bases numbered 19, after V lost 6 bases and J lost 7 bases. For the CDR3, the DNA is TGTGCCAGCAGCCGACCGGGACAGGGGGTTATTGAGTCGTCTGGCTACACCTTC. This sequence encodes CASSRPGQGVIESSGYTF.

V usage is TRBV11-2 and J usage is TRBJ1-5; D unresolved. The V gene's germline CDR1 is SGHAT and CDR2 FQNNGV. The CDR3 contains 13 residues. Trimming cost V 5 bases and J 0 bases, with 5 bases left between them. In nucleotides, the CDR3 is TGTGCCAGCAGCCCAGGTAGCAATCAGCCCCAGCATTTT. It encodes CASSPGSNQPQHF.

The chain employs TRBV6-5 and TRBJ2-1; D may be TRBD2 (6 bases). Trimming cost V 6 bases and J 0 bases, with 12 bases left between them. From germline, CDR1 is MNHEY and CDR2 SVGAGI. This CDR3 spans 15 amino acids. CDR3 DNA: TGTGCCAGCAGGCGACGGGACTTCTCCTACAATGAGCAGTTCTTC. Its translation is CASRRRDFSYNEQFF.

The V call is TRBV20-1, the J call TRBJ2-1, with 7 bases lining up with TRBD1. V was pared by 3 bases and J by 7 bases, with 6 bases of the junction left unmatched. The CDR3 loop spans 13 amino acids. CDR1 and CDR2 (germline): DFQATT, SNEGSKA (reference sequence). The CDR3 nucleotides read TGCAGTGCTAGTGGGACAGCAGTAAATGAGCAGTTCTTC. Encoded protein: CSASGTAVNEQFF.

In nucleotides, the CDR3 is TGTGCCCCGCTGAGGGCGCTAGCGGGGGGCCAACCCACAGATACGCAGTATTTT. This translates into CAPLRALAGGQPTDTQYF. The gene calls are TRBV18 and TRBJ2-3; 11 bases fit TRBD2. This CDR3 has 18 amino acids. Per germline, CDR1 KGHSH and CDR2 LQKENI. Trimming at V came to 11 bases and at J to 2 bases, leaving 18 bases not matched to a gene.

J is TRBJ2-7 and V is TRBV7-6; D remains ambiguous. The V and J ends lost 1 base and 3 bases respectively, with 7 bases between them. Germline CDR1 reads SGHVS; CDR2 reads FNYEAQ. This CDR3 spans 13 amino acids. CDR3 region: CASSLERVYEQYF. The CDR3 DNA reads as TGTGCCAGCAGCTTAGAACGGGTCTACGAGCAGTACTTC.

The CDR3 DNA follows: TGCGCCAGCAGCCTGGACGTTTGGACAGGGAACACTGAAGCTTTCTTT. It translates to CASSLDVWTGNTEAFF. This rearrangement joins TRBV4-3 to TRBJ1-1; the match to TRBD1 covers 7 bases. The V and J ends lost 4 bases and 1 base, in that order; junction bases with no gene match: 9. CDR3 size: 16 residues. The germline V gene encodes CDR1 LGHNA and CDR2 YSLEER.

V and J are TRBV19 and TRBJ2-5; TRBD1 matches 8 bases. The germline V gene has CDR1 LNHDA and CDR2 SQIVND (reference sequence). The CDR3 has 14 residues. Germline trimming cut 7 bases from V and 5 bases from J; bases unmatched to any gene: 9. Here the CDR3 DNA reads TGTGCCAGTACGGCCCAGGGGGCCCCGGAGACCCAGTACTTC. Translation gives CASTAQGAPETQYF.

This sequence joins TRBV27 and TRBJ2-1, with D perhaps TRBD1 (5 bases). V was pared by 1 base and J by 6 bases, with 13 bases between. The CDR3 length is 15 residues. Per the germline V gene, CDR1 is MNHEY and CDR2 is SMNVEV (reference sequence). This CDR3 is CASSLLGQFGNEQFF. CDR3 nucleotides: TGTGCCAGCAGTTTATTGGGGCAGTTTGGCAATGAGCAGTTCTTC.

This rearrangement joins TRBV15 to TRBJ1-5; possibly TRBD1 for D (5 bases). Trimming pared 0 bases from V and 5 bases from J, leaving 8 bases between. The CDR3 is 14 amino acids. From germline, CDR1 is LNHNV and CDR2 YYDKDF (reference sequence). The CDR3 sequence is CATSREAGYQPQHF. CDR3 in DNA: TGTGCCACCAGCAGAGAGGCAGGGTATCAGCCCCAGCATTTT.

V gene TRBV7-9 combines with J gene TRBJ1-3, with unresolved D. CDR3 length equals 15 residues. Trimming left V 3 bases short and J 0 bases short, with 9 bases between. Per germline, CDR1 SEHNR and CDR2 FQNEAQ (reference sequence). CDR3 sequence: CASSFWALSGNTIYF. The CDR3 DNA reads as TGTGCCAGCAGCTTTTGGGCCCTCTCTGGAAACACCATATATTTT.

The count of this clone is one. The chain couples TRBV15 to TRBJ1-1; perhaps TRBD1 as D (6 bases). This CDR3 region has 16 residues. Per the germline V gene, CDR1 is LNHNV and CDR2 is YYDKDF (reference sequence). Trimming left V 3 bases short and J 7 bases short, with 21 bases between. The CDR3 sequence is CATSSINLTGQLEAFF. The CDR3 DNA sequence: TGTGCCACCAGCAGCATTAACCTGACAGGACAACTTGAAGCTTTCTTT.

The V call is TRBV5-8, the J call TRBJ1-5; D possibly corresponds to TRBD1 (5 bases). V gave up 0 bases and J gave up 5 bases, with 9 bases separating them. CDR3 length equals 14 residues. Germline V gives CDR1 SGHTS, CDR2 YDEGEE. The CDR3 DNA sequence: TGTGCCAGCAGCTTGGGGGGGGGATATCAGCCCCAGCATTTT. This gives the protein CASSLGGGYQPQHF.

V and J are TRBV11-3 and TRBJ2-5, with 7 bases that match TRBD2. The J segment lost 0 bases and the V segment lost 0 bases, leaving 10 bases of the junction unmatched. CDR3 length: 18 amino acids. Per the germline V gene, CDR1 is SGHNT and CDR2 is YENEEA. CDR3 sequence reads: CASSLDRASGVYQETQYF. As DNA, the CDR3 is TGTGCCAGCAGCTTAGATAGGGCTAGCGGCGTGTACCAAGAGACCCAGTACTTC.

This clone came up a few times. The chain couples TRBV10-3 to TRBJ1-5, with D perhaps TRBD1 (6 bases). Germline V CDR1 and CDR2: ENHRY, SYGVKD. The CDR3 length is 13 residues. V shed 5 bases and J shed 5 bases, with 10 bases lying between them. The CDR3 DNA is TGTGCCATCAGTCCGGCAGGGGATCAGCCCCAGCATTTT. As protein: CAISPAGDQPQHF.

In its sample, this clone was seen a few times. The J gene is TRBJ2-7, the V gene TRBV6-6; D is unresolved. The V and J ends lost 5 bases and 3 bases respectively, with 8 bases between them. This CDR3 comprises 12 residues. The germline CDR1 and CDR2 sequences are MNHNY and SVGAGI (reference sequence). CDR3 nucleotides: TGTGCCAGCAGTCAGCACCTCTACGAGCAGTACTTC. Translating gives CASSQHLYEQYF.